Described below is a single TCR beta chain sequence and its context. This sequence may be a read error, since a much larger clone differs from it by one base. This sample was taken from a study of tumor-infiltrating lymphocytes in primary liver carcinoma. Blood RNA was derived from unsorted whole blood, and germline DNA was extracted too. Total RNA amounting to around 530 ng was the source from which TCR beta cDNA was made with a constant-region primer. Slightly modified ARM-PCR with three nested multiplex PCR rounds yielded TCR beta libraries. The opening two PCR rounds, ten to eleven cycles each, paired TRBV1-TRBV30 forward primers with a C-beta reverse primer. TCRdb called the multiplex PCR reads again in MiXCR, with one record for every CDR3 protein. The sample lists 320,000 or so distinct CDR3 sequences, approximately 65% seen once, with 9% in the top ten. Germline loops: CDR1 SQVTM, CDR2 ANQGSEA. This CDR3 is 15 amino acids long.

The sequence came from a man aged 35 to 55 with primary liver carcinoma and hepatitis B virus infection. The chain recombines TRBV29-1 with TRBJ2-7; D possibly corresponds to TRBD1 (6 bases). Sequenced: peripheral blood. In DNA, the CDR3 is TGCAGCGCTTGGGCTGGGACATCAGCGACCTACCAGCAGTACTTC. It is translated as CSAWAGTSATYQQYF.